Listed below are T cell receptor beta chains from one sample, sequenced in a study of control samples from healthy donors and cancer patients. TCRdb keeps only in-frame clones here, not all; method: immunoSEQ multiplex PCR. The data show some 130,000 clones, with just over 90% seen just once and 1.5% to 2% held by the top ten. Input material: PBMCs. These receptors were collected from a man aged 50-60 years with head and neck cancer. Both conserved end residues are part of each CDR3. D genes are given only for firm matches. Only part of the rows carry a size: once, few, many, or a class if the clone is expanded.

J gene: TRBJ2-1
D gene: TRBD1
V gene: TRBV24-1
clone size: NA
CDR3 DNA: TGTGCCACCAGTGATTCACGACAGGGGTTCGTCAATGAGCAGTTCTTC
CDR3 protein: CATSDSRQGFVNEQFF

J gene: TRBJ2-5
D gene: NA
V gene: TRBV3-1/TRBV3-2
clone size: NA
CDR3 DNA: TGTGCCAGCAGCCCCAGGGTCGATGCGGGGGAGACCCAGTACTTC
CDR3 protein: CASSPRVDAGETQYF

J gene: TRBJ2-7
D gene: NA
V gene: TRBV12-3/TRBV12-4
clone size: once
CDR3 DNA: TGTGCCAGCAGTTTAGGGTACAGACCGCAGTACTTC
CDR3 protein: CASSLGYRPQYF

J gene: TRBJ2-5
D gene: NA
V gene: TRBV18
clone size: NA
CDR3 DNA: TGTGCCAGCTCATTGCTGGGGCGCGGGACCCAAGAGACCCAGTACTTC
CDR3 protein: CASSLLGRGTQETQYF

J gene: TRBJ1-6
D gene: NA
V gene: TRBV19
clone size: NA
CDR3 DNA: TGTGCCAGTAGTACATGGGCCAATTCACCCCTCCACTTT
CDR3 protein: CASSTWANSPLHF

J gene: TRBJ1-1
D gene: TRBD1
V gene: TRBV27
clone size: NA
CDR3 DNA: TGTGCCAGCAGTTCCGGACAGGGAAGGACTGAAGCTTTCTTT
CDR3 protein: CASSSGQGRTEAFF

J gene: TRBJ2-3
D gene: TRBD2
V gene: TRBV5-1
clone size: NA
CDR3 DNA: TGCGCCAGCAGCCCTACTAGCGGGGGGGCGACAGATACGCAGTATTTT
CDR3 protein: CASSPTSGGATDTQYF

J gene: TRBJ2-1
D gene: TRBD2
V gene: TRBV7-8
clone size: NA
CDR3 DNA: TGTGCCAGCACCCCACACGTCAGCGGGGGTAGCAATGAGCAGTTCTTC
CDR3 protein: CASTPHVSGGSNEQFF

J gene: TRBJ2-7
D gene: NA
V gene: TRBV5-1
clone size: NA
CDR3 DNA: TGCGCCAGCAGCTTGGGCCCCTTGGGTGGAATGTACGAGCAGTACTTC
CDR3 protein: CASSLGPLGGMYEQYF

J gene: TRBJ1-1
D gene: NA
V gene: TRBV14
clone size: NA
CDR3 DNA: TGTGCCAGCAGCCCCCGAACAGGGACGAGGAACACTGAAGCTTTCTTT
CDR3 protein: CASSPRTGTRNTEAFF

J gene: TRBJ2-7
D gene: NA
V gene: TRBV30
clone size: NA
CDR3 DNA: TGTGCCTGGAGTGTACTTACGGGCCCATCCTACGAGCAGTACTTC
CDR3 protein: CAWSVLTGPSYEQYF

J gene: TRBJ1-2
D gene: NA
V gene: TRBV5-5
clone size: few
CDR3 DNA: TGTGCCAGCAGCTTGTGGAACAGGGTCGGTGGCTACACCTTC
CDR3 protein: CASSLWNRVGGYTF

J gene: TRBJ1-1
D gene: NA
V gene: TRBV28
clone size: NA
CDR3 DNA: TGTGCCAGCAGGTGGGGCGGGGGACGGGCTTTCTTT
CDR3 protein: CASRWGGGRAFF

J gene: TRBJ1-1
D gene: NA
V gene: TRBV7-9
clone size: few
CDR3 DNA: TGTGCCAGCAGCTCATACTACAGGAACACTGAAGCTTTCTTT
CDR3 protein: CASSSYYRNTEAFF

J gene: TRBJ1-6
D gene: NA
V gene: TRBV6-2/TRBV6-3
clone size: few
CDR3 DNA: TGTGCCAGCAGTTACAAGACTTACCTCTCGGGGGGGCGAGGTTCACCCCTCCACTTT
CDR3 protein: CASSYKTYLSGGRGSPLHF

J gene: TRBJ1-2
D gene: NA
V gene: TRBV29-1
clone size: NA
CDR3 DNA: TGCAGCGTTGAACAGGGAAGCGGGCATGGCTACACCTTC
CDR3 protein: CSVEQGSGHGYTF

J gene: TRBJ2-3
D gene: TRBD2
V gene: TRBV2
clone size: NA
CDR3 DNA: TGTGCCAGCAGCAACTCCGGGACTAGCGGGGGGGGGCCCAGGTATTTT
CDR3 protein: CASSNSGTSGGGPRYF

J gene: TRBJ2-5
D gene: NA
V gene: TRBV7-2
clone size: NA
CDR3 DNA: TGTGCCAGCAGCGGTAGCGGCCACCAAGAGACCCAGTACTTC
CDR3 protein: CASSGSGHQETQYF

J gene: TRBJ2-7
D gene: TRBD2
V gene: TRBV19
clone size: few
CDR3 DNA: TGTGCAAGTAGGGGAGGGGCCACCTACGAGCAGTACTTC
CDR3 protein: CASRGGATYEQYF

J gene: TRBJ1-2
D gene: TRBD1
V gene: TRBV18
clone size: once
CDR3 DNA: TGTGCCAGCTCACCAACGGGAGGACAGGGGGCGCGGAATGGCTACACCTTC
CDR3 protein: CASSPTGGQGARNGYTF

J gene: TRBJ2-7
D gene: TRBD1
V gene: TRBV28
clone size: few
CDR3 DNA: TGTGCCAGCGGAACACAGGGGCCCCACGAGCAGTACTTC
CDR3 protein: CASGTQGPHEQYF